Listed below are T cell receptor beta chains from one sample, sequenced in a study of early T cells in non-severe SARS-CoV-2 infection. MiXCR was run by TCRdb on the 5' RACE reads, yielding one entry per CDR3 protein. The repertoire has about 71,000 distinct CDR3 sequences, about 13% of them found once; the top ten carry around 15%. Material for sequencing was whole blood. The receptor source for this set is an adult who was a healthcare worker with PCR-confirmed SARS-CoV-2 infection or an uninfected control (not recorded which). Each CDR3 is given with its conserved first and last residue. D genes are given only for firm matches. The listing skips clone size in some rows; elsewhere it reads once, few, many or a size class.

length	J	size	D	V	CDR3	DNA
14	TRBJ2-2	.	TRBD1	TRBV6-5	CASSHRGRTGELFF	TGTGCCAGCAGTCACAGGGGGCGCACCGGGGAGCTGTTTTTT
17	TRBJ2-1	.	TRBD2	TRBV6-5	CASSRGSPGSGGSEQFF	TGTGCCAGCAGCCGCGGCTCGCCGGGTAGCGGGGGATCTGAGCAGTTCTTC
13	TRBJ2-1	.	.	TRBV11-2	CASSIPEYNEQFF	TGTGCCAGCAGCATACCAGAGTACAATGAGCAGTTCTTC
13	TRBJ2-5	many	TRBD2	TRBV12-3/TRBV12-4	CASSLAGSETQYF	TGTGCCAGCAGCTTAGCGGGGTCAGAGACCCAGTACTTC
17	TRBJ2-2	many	.	TRBV5-4	CASSLAFDGTFTGELFF	TGTGCCAGCAGCTTGGCCTTTGATGGGACCTTTACCGGGGAGCTGTTTTTT
15	TRBJ1-4	few	TRBD1	TRBV11-2	CASSSTGQGYEKLFF	TGTGCCAGCAGCTCGACGGGACAGGGCTATGAAAAACTGTTTTTT
15	TRBJ2-7	many	.	TRBV9	CASSVDGTRVKEQYF	TGTGCCAGCAGCGTAGATGGCACCAGGGTTAAAGAGCAGTACTTC
13	TRBJ1-5	.	.	TRBV6-6	CASSYGYDQPQHF	TGTGCCAGCAGTTATGGGTACGATCAGCCCCAGCATTTT
15	TRBJ2-2	.	TRBD1	TRBV4-3	CASSQGQGEHGELFF	TGCGCCAGCAGCCAAGGACAGGGGGAACACGGGGAGCTGTTTTTT
18	TRBJ2-1	few	TRBD2	TRBV6-1	CASWRRLAGGSSYNEQFF	TGTGCCAGCTGGCGTAGGCTAGCGGGGGGGAGCTCCTACAATGAGCAGTTCTTC
12	TRBJ1-4	.	.	TRBV20-1	CSASTGNEKLFF	TGCAGTGCTAGTACGGGAAATGAAAAACTGTTTTTT